The T cell receptor beta chain described here comes from a study of regulatory T cells in long-lasting Graves disease. Worth noting for this clonotype: Antigen specificity is unknown.

The germline CDR1 and CDR2 sequences are SGHTA and FQGNSA. CDR3 length: 15 residues. Between the trimmed V and J ends, which lost 5 bases and 4 bases, there was a span of 17 bases. Arm-PCR of CDR3 regions with iRepertoire HTBI primers generated TCR beta libraries. One entry per CDR3 protein results from TCRdb running MiXCR on the multiplex PCR reads. This table holds 350,000 to 500,000 distinct CDR3 sequences, about 21% found once. Sample time point: persistent/refractory GD, antithyroid drugs over 5 years with positive TRAb. After RNA was extracted from PBMCs, the TCR library was made from it. Graves' disease diagnoses used American Thyroid Association guidelines. General study results and limits: TRBV28, TRBJ1-2 and TRBJ2-5 emerged as the favored segments in persistent disease.

The receptor was derived from a female donor with Graves disease. The chain employs TRBV7-2 and TRBJ2-5; D call uncertain. Sequencing was performed on peripheral blood mononuclear cells (PBMCs), taken when the disease was refractory, from a patient treated with antithyroid drugs. CDR3 nucleotide sequence: TGTGCCAGCAGCATAACTCCGGGCCCCACAGAGACCCAGTACTTC. Translated: CASSITPGPTETQYF.